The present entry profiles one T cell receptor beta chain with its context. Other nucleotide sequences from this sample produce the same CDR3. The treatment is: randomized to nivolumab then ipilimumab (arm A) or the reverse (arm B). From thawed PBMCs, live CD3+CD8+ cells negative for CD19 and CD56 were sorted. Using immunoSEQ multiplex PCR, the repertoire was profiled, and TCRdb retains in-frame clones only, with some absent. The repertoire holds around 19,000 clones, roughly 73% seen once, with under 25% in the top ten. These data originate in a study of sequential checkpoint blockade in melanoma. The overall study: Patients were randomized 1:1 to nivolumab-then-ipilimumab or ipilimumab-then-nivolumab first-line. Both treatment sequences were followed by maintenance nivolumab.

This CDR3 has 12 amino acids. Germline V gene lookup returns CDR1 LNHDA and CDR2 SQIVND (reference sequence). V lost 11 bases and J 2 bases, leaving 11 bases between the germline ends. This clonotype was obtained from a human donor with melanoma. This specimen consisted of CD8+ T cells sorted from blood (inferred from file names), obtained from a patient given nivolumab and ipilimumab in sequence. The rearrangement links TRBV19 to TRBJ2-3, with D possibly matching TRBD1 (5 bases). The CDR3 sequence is CAAGRYTDTQYF. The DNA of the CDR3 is TGTGCCGCAGGGCGTTACACAGATACGCAGTATTTT.